What follows are 30 T cell receptor beta chains derived from one specimen sequenced in a study of radiation and T cells in renal cell carcinoma. Time point defined: baseline pretreatment blood. The sample's treatment: 15 Gy SBRT to primary tumor, nephrectomy 4 weeks later. Produced via immunoSEQ multiplex PCR; TCRdb's table is partial and in-frame only. The table includes 140,000 or so clones, approximately 91% detected once. This sample comprised blood, obtained from a patient whose treatment included radiotherapy and nephrectomy. These receptors were obtained from a woman aged 50 to 60 with renal cell carcinoma.

CDR3 protein: CASSEPTDIISYEQYF. CDR3 nucleotides: TGTGCCAGCAGCGAACCCACGGACATCATAAGCTACGAGCAGTACTTC. This rearrangement joins TRBV7-9 to TRBJ2-7; TRBD1 might be the D (5 bases). V lost 5 bases and J 3 bases, leaving 20 bases between the germline ends. The CDR3 is 16 amino acids. Germline V lookup: CDR1 SEHNR, CDR2 FQNEAQ (reference sequence).

The chain employs TRBV5-1 and TRBJ1-1; 8 bases map to TRBD1. There are 14 residues in the CDR3. Trimming took 4 bases from V and 5 from J; bases not matched to a gene: 7. The germline V gene encodes CDR1 SGHRS and CDR2 YFSETQ. This chain's CDR3 is CASSGQGSWTEAFF. For the CDR3, the DNA is TGCGCCAGCAGCGGACAGGGATCGTGGACTGAAGCTTTCTTT.

This clone was detected only a few times. This rearrangement joins TRBV5-1 to TRBJ1-6; maybe TRBD1 (5 bases). The V end was cut by 4 bases, the J end by 4 bases, with 18 bases between. The CDR3 sequence is 17 residues long. Per the germline V gene, CDR1 is SGHRS and CDR2 is YFSETQ. CDR3 region: CASSRDSATRYNSPLHF. CDR3 sequence (DNA): TGCGCCAGCAGCCGAGACAGCGCAACAAGATATAATTCACCCCTCCACTTT.

The chain links TRBV5-5 to TRBJ2-5; the D gene could be TRBD1 or TRBD2 (6 bases each). This CDR3 contains 15 residues. Per the germline V gene, CDR1 is SGHKS and CDR2 is YYEKEE (reference sequence). Trimming shortened V by 4 bases and J by 5 bases, and 18 bases separated the two germline ends. The CDR3 region is CASSPLRGPGETQYF. DNA of the CDR3: TGTGCCAGCAGCCCTCTCCGGGGGCCCGGGGAGACCCAGTACTTC. Using reference TRBV5-5 and TRBJ2-5 for the parts outside the CDR3, the full variable domain is DAGVTQSPTHLIKTRGQQVTLRCSPISGHKSVSWYQQVLGQGPQFIFQYYEKEERGRGNFPDRFSARQFPNYSSELNVNALLLGDSALYLCASSPLRGPGETQYFGPGTRLLVL.

V gene TRBV11-1 combines with J gene TRBJ2-3, with TRBD2 matching 14 bases. V lost 5 bases, J lost 11 bases, and 6 bases stayed unmatched. The CDR3 has 14 residues. The germline V gene encodes CDR1 SGHAT and CDR2 FQDESV (reference sequence). This CDR3 is CASSRRLAGGVQYF. The CDR3 DNA is TGTGCCAGCAGCCGTAGACTAGCGGGGGGGGTGCAGTATTTT.

This chain links TRBV18 with TRBJ1-3; 7 bases are shared with TRBD1. Germline CDR1 reads KGHSH; CDR2 reads LQKENI. The CDR3 length is 16 residues. Trimming removed 4 bases from V and 0 bases from J; junction bases left unmatched: 6. CDR3 sequence: CASSRVRDSSGNTIYF. The CDR3 DNA reads TGTGCCAGCTCACGCGTCCGGGACAGCTCTGGAAACACCATATATTTT.

The chain combines TRBV28 with TRBJ1-2; D possibly corresponds to TRBD1 (5 bases). In germline, CDR1 is MDHEN, CDR2 SYDVKM. The V end lost 5 bases, the J end lost 3 bases, and 7 bases lay between the germline ends. This CDR3 spans 12 amino acids. The CDR3 protein is CASSGTDYGYTF. The CDR3 DNA sequence: TGTGCCAGCAGTGGGACGGACTATGGCTACACCTTC.

This clone has a single count. V usage is TRBV5-1 and J usage is TRBJ1-2; D is unclear. CDR3 length: 14 amino acids. Per the germline V gene, CDR1 is SGHRS and CDR2 is YFSETQ. The V gene lost 0 bases and the J gene lost 8 bases, with 14 bases spanning the gap. CDR3 in amino acids: CASSLDGSSYGYTF. The CDR3 bases are TGCGCCAGCAGCTTGGACGGCAGTTCGTACGGCTACACCTTC. Full variable domain (rest looked up from reference TRBV5-1 and TRBJ1-2): KAGVTQTPRYLIKTRGQQVTLSCSPISGHRSVSWYQQTPGQGLQFLFEYFSETQRNKGNFPGRFSGRQFSNSRSEMNVSTLELGDSALYLCASSLDGSSYGYTFGSGTRLTVV.

The chain is built from TRBV11-2 and TRBJ1-6; D is perhaps TRBD1 (5 bases). The CDR3 is 14 residues long. The ends were cut back, 3 bases at V and 7 bases at J, with 10 bases in the middle. The V gene's germline CDR1 is SGHAT and CDR2 FQNNGV. CDR3 sequence (DNA): TGTGCCAGCAGCTTTTCAGGGCTGAATTCACCCCTCCACTTT. This encodes CASSFSGLNSPLHF.

The CDR3 nucleotides are TGTGCCAGCAGCCAAGAAGGGGGGGCCGGGGAGCTGTTTTTT. Protein product: CASSQEGGAGELFF. The genes are TRBV4-2 and TRBJ2-2, with D possibly being TRBD2 (7 bases). Trimming stripped 0 bases from V and 6 bases from J, with 8 bases between. Germline V CDR1 and CDR2: LGHNA, YNFKEQ. This CDR3 contains 14 residues.

The J gene is TRBJ2-1, the V gene TRBV5-4, with 14 bases aligning to TRBD2. Per the germline V gene, CDR1 is SGHNT and CDR2 is YYREEE (reference sequence). V lost 4 bases and J lost 1; bases outside the gene matches: 7. This CDR3 has 18 amino acids. As DNA, the CDR3 is TGTGCCAGCAGCCCGGGACTAGCGGGGGCCGGGTCCTACAATGAGCAGTTCTTC. It yields the protein CASSPGLAGAGSYNEQFF.

CDR3: CASSVRGQETQYF. The CDR3 DNA reads as TGTGCCAGCAGTGTACGGGGTCAAGAGACCCAGTACTTC. The chain uses TRBV6-1 and TRBJ2-5; a possible D gene is TRBD2 (5 bases). The CDR3 length is 13 residues. V was clipped by 4 bases and J by 2 bases, with 8 bases between them. The germline CDR1 and CDR2 sequences are MNHNS and SASEGT.

The chain combines TRBV5-5 with TRBJ1-2; D may be TRBD1 (5 bases). CDR3 length: 13 amino acids. The V gene's germline CDR1 is SGHKS and CDR2 YYEKEE (reference sequence). The V and J ends lost 4 bases and 2 bases respectively, with 9 bases between them. CDR3 nucleotide sequence: TGTGCCAGCAGCCCACAGGCAAACTATGGCTACACCTTC. Its translation is CASSPQANYGYTF.

The V gene is TRBV11-2, the J gene TRBJ2-6, with D possibly being TRBD1 (5 bases). Germline values: CDR1 SGHAT, CDR2 FQNNGV. V was pared by 4 bases and J by 1 base, with 5 bases between. There are 14 residues in the CDR3. This chain's CDR3 is CASSWTSGANVLTF. For the CDR3, the DNA is TGTGCCAGCAGCTGGACATCTGGGGCCAACGTCCTGACTTTC.

V usage is TRBV6-5 and J usage is TRBJ2-7, with 7 bases fitting TRBD1. V was clipped by 4 bases and J by 3 bases; unmatched bases: 6. This CDR3 has 14 residues. CDR1 and CDR2 (germline): MNHEY, SVGAGI. The CDR3 spells CASSSTGANYEQYF. Here the CDR3 DNA reads TGTGCCAGCAGTTCAACAGGGGCCAACTACGAGCAGTACTTC.

The chain recombines TRBV5-1 with TRBJ1-1; tentatively, D is TRBD1 (5 bases). The germline CDR1 and CDR2 sequences are SGHRS and YFSETQ. V lost 3 bases and J lost 1, with 13 bases in between. This CDR3 is 15 amino acids long. In DNA, the CDR3 is TGCGCCAGCAGCTGGAGGTTGGGGGAGAACACTGAAGCTTTCTTT. Amino acid sequence: CASSWRLGENTEAFF.

DNA for the CDR3: TGTGCCAGCAGGGACGGGACAGGGTCGACAGATACGCAGTATTTT. Residues: CASRDGTGSTDTQYF. V and J are TRBV25-1 and TRBJ2-3, with 9 bases aligning to TRBD1. CDR1 and CDR2 from the germline V gene are MGHDK and SYGVNS. This CDR3 has 15 residues. With V trimmed by 6 bases and J by 3 bases, 7 bases remained unmatched.

This chain uses TRBV7-8 with TRBJ2-5, with D uncertain. With 5 bases removed from V and 0 bases from J, the gap between germline ends came to 10 bases. This CDR3 has 14 amino acids. Per germline, CDR1 SGHVS and CDR2 FQNEAQ. In DNA form, the CDR3 reads TGTGCCAGCAGCCACGACGGTTACCAAGAGACCCAGTACTTC. Translated: CASSHDGYQETQYF.

The chain joins TRBV14 to TRBJ1-2; possibly TRBD1 for D (6 bases). The V gene lost 0 bases and the J gene lost 5 bases, with 19 bases spanning the gap. This CDR3 has 17 amino acids. The germline V gene has CDR1 SGHDN and CDR2 FVKESK. The CDR3 spells CASSQDSRTDKDYGYTF. CDR3 sequence (DNA): TGTGCCAGCAGCCAAGATAGCCGGACAGATAAAGATTATGGCTACACCTTC.

The gene calls are TRBV5-1 and TRBJ2-5, with 10 bases that match TRBD2. CDR3 length: 14 amino acids. J was trimmed by 3 bases and V by 3 bases; bases with no gene match: 2. Germline lookup yields CDR1 SGHRS and CDR2 YFSETQ. This CDR3 is CASSSGTSEETQYF. CDR3 nucleotides: TGCGCCAGCAGCTCCGGGACTAGCGAAGAGACCCAGTACTTC.

The rearrangement uses TRBV9 and TRBJ2-5; 7 nucleotides line up with TRBD1. V gave up 4 bases and J gave up 5 bases; unmatched junction bases: 14. The length of the CDR3 is 16 residues. Germline CDR1 SGDLS, CDR2 YYNGEE. CDR3: CASSPETGAAWETQYF. In DNA, the CDR3 is TGTGCCAGCAGCCCCGAAACAGGGGCGGCGTGGGAGACCCAGTACTTC.

The chain is built from TRBV2 and TRBJ2-1; 10 bases align to TRBD1. Germline-derived CDR1 and CDR2 are SNHLY and FYNNEI. J lost 8 bases, V lost 6 bases, and 7 bases had no gene match. The CDR3 sequence is 14 residues long. The CDR3 loop reads CASSPRDRGHEQFF. CDR3 nucleotide sequence: TGTGCCAGCAGCCCCCGGGACAGGGGACATGAGCAGTTCTTC.

This sequence joins TRBV4-2 and TRBJ2-7, with 7 bases fitting TRBD1. Germline assignment: CDR1 LGHNA and CDR2 YNFKEQ. The CDR3 has 15 residues. J was trimmed by 5 bases and V by 3 bases; bases with no gene match: 10. DNA of the CDR3: TGTGCCAGCAGCCACCTAGACAGGGCAACCAACGAGCAGTACTTC. Translating it yields CASSHLDRATNEQYF.

This chain uses TRBV5-4 with TRBJ1-2, with unresolved D. The CDR3 consists of 16 residues. Germline CDR1 reads SGHNT; CDR2 reads YYREEE (reference sequence). Trimming removed 1 base at V and 1 base at J, with 14 bases between. In DNA, the CDR3 is TGTGCCAGCAGCTTGCCCTCGGCCAGTCATAACTATGGCTACACCTTC. It specifies CASSLPSASHNYGYTF.

The CDR3 protein is CASSRDRVDQPQHF. CDR3 bases: TGTGCCAGCAGCCGGGACAGGGTGGATCAGCCCCAGCATTTT. The genes are TRBV7-9 and TRBJ1-5; TRBD1 matches at 9 bases. Trimming took 5 bases from V and 5 from J; bases not matched to a gene: 4. Per germline, CDR1 SEHNR and CDR2 FQNEAQ (reference sequence). This CDR3 region has 14 residues. The full variable domain, completed using reference TRBV7-9 and TRBJ1-5, is DTGVSQNPRHKITKRGQNVTFRCDPISEHNRLYWYRQTLGQGPEFLTYFQNEAQLEKSRLLSDRFSAERPKGSFSTLEIQRTEQGDSAMYLCASSRDRVDQPQHFGDGTRLSIL.

The V and J genes are TRBV21-1 and TRBJ2-1. TRBV21-1 is tagged as a pseudogene. This CDR3 is 16 amino acids long. This chain's CDR3 is CASSKFGKSSYNEQFF. CDR3 in DNA: TGTGCCAGCAGCAAATTCGGCAAAAGCTCCTACAATGAGCAGTTCTTC.

This CDR3 reads CASSLGVRDEQFF. CDR3 DNA sequence: TGTGCCAGCAGCTTAGGGGTTCGGGATGAGCAGTTCTTC. This chain links TRBV11-3 with TRBJ2-1; no clear D gene. Germline CDR1 SGHNT, CDR2 YENEEA. The CDR3 loop spans 13 amino acids. Trimming took 1 base from V and 8 from J, leaving 9 bases between them.

The chain recombines TRBV11-3 with TRBJ2-4; possibly TRBD1 for D (5 bases). The germline gives CDR1 SGHNT, CDR2 YENEEA. The CDR3 runs to 16 residues. V was pared by 1 base and J by 4 bases, with 14 bases between. In nucleotides, the CDR3 is TGTGCCAGCAGCTTAGGTGGAGCAGGGAATAAAAACATTCAGTACTTC. Translation gives CASSLGGAGNKNIQYF.

The rearrangement uses TRBV5-6 and TRBJ1-3; 7 bases fit TRBD1. Germline assignment: CDR1 SGHDT and CDR2 YYEEEE. Losses at the gene ends were 4 bases for V and 0 bases for J; bases not matched to a gene: 7. The CDR3 is 16 amino acids. The CDR3 bases are TGTGCCAGCAGCCGGGACAGTTACTTCTCTGGAAACACCATATATTTT. Translated: CASSRDSYFSGNTIYF.

This chain connects TRBV11-2 to TRBJ2-6, with a possible D match to TRBD1 (5 bases). CDR3 length equals 15 residues. The germline V gene has CDR1 SGHAT and CDR2 FQNNGV. V shed 5 bases and J shed 0 bases, with 8 bases lying between them. The CDR3 DNA is TGTGCCAGCAGCCCAGGGTTCTCTGGGGCCAACGTCCTGACTTTC. Its translation is CASSPGFSGANVLTF.